This T cell receptor (beta chain) was retrieved from a study of shared clonotypes between healthy human individuals. Overall study findings and caveats: Among the subsets, naive ones generally showed larger estimated richness than memory ones.

Terminally differentiated effector memory CD45RA+ cells were excluded by CCR7 positive selection of CD45RO-negative cells. Trimming cost V 6 bases and J 2 bases, with 17 bases left between them. CDR1 is LGHNA and CDR2 is YSLEER in the germline V gene. This CDR3 spans 15 amino acids. For this clone: The antigen is undetermined.

The assay was run at deep level. Produced via immunoSEQ multiplex PCR; TCRdb's table is partial and in-frame only. The table records hundreds of thousands of clones, about 96% of them present only once. This TCR was sampled from a young man in good health. The material sequenced was naive CD8+ T cells sorted from blood. The chain is built from TRBV4-3 and TRBJ2-7, with D tentatively TRBD1 (6 bases). CDR3 sequence reads: CASSPTTGTTYEQYF. As DNA, the CDR3 is TGCGCCAGCAGTCCCACCACCGGGACAACCTACGAGCAGTACTTC.